The clone carrying this TCR beta chain was picked up a small number of times. The antigen remains unidentified. The data stem from a study of T-cell memory formation after mild COVID-19. V lost 4 bases, J lost 6 bases, and 13 bases stayed unmatched. This CDR3 is built from 16 residues. Study-level results: There was no confirmation that second-wave clones peaking on day 37 were SARS-CoV-2 specific. For contracting clones, CD4+ ones sat mainly in CM and EM, CD8+ in EMRA. There was a balanced CD4/CD8 profile in clones contracting day 15 to 85, and later expanders leaned CD4+.

With constant-segment primers, 5'RACE yielded cDNA libraries of TCR alpha and TCR beta that carried sample barcodes and UMIs. A single record per CDR3 protein comes from TCRdb applying MiXCR to the 5' RACE reads. This table holds approximately 570,000 distinct CDR3 sequences, about a sixth found once. The source is an adult woman who had mild COVID-19 (a few samples of this study predate the infection). Cell type and time point are not known. The sample taken for sequencing was PBMCs or a T cell subset sorted from them (not recorded which). The chain links TRBV12-3 or TRBV12-4 to TRBJ2-7, with 9 positions matching TRBD2. This CDR3 reads CASSSNRLAVGAEQYF. DNA of the CDR3: TGTGCCAGCAGTTCAAACCGACTAGCGGTGGGGGCCGAGCAGTACTTC.